This note documents a single TCR beta chain sequence. This specimen comes from a study of shared clonotypes between healthy human individuals. The overall study: There were three CD4 naive, three CD4 memory, two CD8 naive and one CD8 memory plates per donor.

The germline V gene encodes CDR1 SGHVS and CDR2 FNYEAQ. The ends were cut back, 3 bases at V and 2 bases at J, with 8 bases in the middle. This CDR3 is built from 14 residues. Naive CD8 cells lacked CD45RO, underwent positive selection for CCR7 and left out terminally differentiated effector memory CD45RA+ cells. All of the donors resided in Nashville, Tennessee, and each was a Caucasian adult. Genomic DNA from each subset was divided evenly over several immunoSEQ plates. The sorted-subset replicate PCRs were given approximately 190 ng DNA, which is tens of thousands of T cell genomes. Method: immunoSEQ multiplex PCR; TCRdb's copy keeps in-frame clones and lacks some. The sample records a few million clones, roughly 93% being singletons.

The chain couples TRBV7-6 to TRBJ2-1; unclear D gene. The TCR comes from a man aged 18 to 29 in good health. Some clones in this sample may be carry-over from other donors' samples. Sequencing was done on a sample of naive CD8+ T cells from PBMCs. For the CDR3, the DNA is TGTGCCAGCAGCTTCGCGAACGCCTACAATGAGCAGTTCTTC. Translating gives CASSFANAYNEQFF.